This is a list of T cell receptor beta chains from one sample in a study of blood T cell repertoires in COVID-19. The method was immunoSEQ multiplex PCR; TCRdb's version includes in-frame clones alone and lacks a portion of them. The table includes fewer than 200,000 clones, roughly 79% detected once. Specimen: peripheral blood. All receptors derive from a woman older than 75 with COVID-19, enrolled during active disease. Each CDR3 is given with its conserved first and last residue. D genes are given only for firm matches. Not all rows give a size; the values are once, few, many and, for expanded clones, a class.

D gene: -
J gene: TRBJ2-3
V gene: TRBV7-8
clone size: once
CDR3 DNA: TGTGCCAGCAGCTTATTACGCCAGGCCCACACAGATACGCAGTATTTT
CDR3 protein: CASSLLRQAHTDTQYF

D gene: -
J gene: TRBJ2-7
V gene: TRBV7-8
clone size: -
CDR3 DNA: TGTGCCAGCAGCCCCGCTAGGGCAGGGTCCTACGAGCAGTACTTC
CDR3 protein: CASSPARAGSYEQYF

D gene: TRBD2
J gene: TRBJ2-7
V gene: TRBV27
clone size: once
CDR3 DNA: TGTGCCAGCAGTTTAGAGGGAGGGGTTTCCTCCTTGGGTCTCGAGCAGTACTTC
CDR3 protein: CASSLEGGVSSLGLEQYF

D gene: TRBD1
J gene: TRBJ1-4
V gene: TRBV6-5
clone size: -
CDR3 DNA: TGTGCCAGCAGTTGGACAGGGTCCGGGGCTAATGAAAAACTGTTTTTT
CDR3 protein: CASSWTGSGANEKLFF

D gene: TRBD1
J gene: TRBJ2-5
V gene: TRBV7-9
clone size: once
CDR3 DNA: TGTGCCAGCGGGACAGGTAGAGGCGAGACCCAGTACTTC
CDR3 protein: CASGTGRGETQYF

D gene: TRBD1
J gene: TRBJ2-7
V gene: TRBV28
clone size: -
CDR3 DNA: TGTGCCAGCAGTTTGGGACAGTACGAGCAGTACTTC
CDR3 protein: CASSLGQYEQYF

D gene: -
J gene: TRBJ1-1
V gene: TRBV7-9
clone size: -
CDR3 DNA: TGTGCCAGCAGACCCCCAACAGGACCCAACACTGAAGCTTTCTTT
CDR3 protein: CASRPPTGPNTEAFF

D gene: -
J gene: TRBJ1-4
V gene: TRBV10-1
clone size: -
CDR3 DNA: TGCGCCAGCAGTGAGTCCGGTCCGGGGGAAAAACTGTTTTTT
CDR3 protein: CASSESGPGEKLFF

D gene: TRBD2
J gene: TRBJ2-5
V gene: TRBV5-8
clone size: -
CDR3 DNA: TGTGCCAGCAGCATGCAGGGACTAGCGGAGACCCAGTACTTC
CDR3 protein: CASSMQGLAETQYF

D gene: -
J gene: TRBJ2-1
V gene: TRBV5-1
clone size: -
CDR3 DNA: TGCGCCAGCAGCTCCCTCCCGGACAGCTATGAGCAGTTCTTC
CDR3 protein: CASSSLPDSYEQFF

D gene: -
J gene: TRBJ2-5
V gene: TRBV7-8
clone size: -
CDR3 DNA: TGTGCCAGCAGCTACGACAGGCAAGAGACCCAGTACTTC
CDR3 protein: CASSYDRQETQYF

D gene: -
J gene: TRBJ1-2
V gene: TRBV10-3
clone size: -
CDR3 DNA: TGTGCCATCAGTGAGTCGGGCAATAACTATGGCTACACCTTC
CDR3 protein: CAISESGNNYGYTF